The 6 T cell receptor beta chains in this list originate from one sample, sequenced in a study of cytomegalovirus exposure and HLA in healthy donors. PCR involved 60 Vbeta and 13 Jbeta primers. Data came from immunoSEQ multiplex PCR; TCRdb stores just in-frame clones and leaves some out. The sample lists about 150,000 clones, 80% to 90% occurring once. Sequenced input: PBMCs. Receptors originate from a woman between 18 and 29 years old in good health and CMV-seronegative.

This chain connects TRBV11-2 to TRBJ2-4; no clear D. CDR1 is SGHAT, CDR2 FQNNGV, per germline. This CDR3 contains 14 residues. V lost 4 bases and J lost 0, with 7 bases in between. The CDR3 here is CASSSFVAKNIQYF. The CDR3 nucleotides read TGTGCCAGCAGCTCATTTGTAGCCAAAAACATTCAGTACTTC.

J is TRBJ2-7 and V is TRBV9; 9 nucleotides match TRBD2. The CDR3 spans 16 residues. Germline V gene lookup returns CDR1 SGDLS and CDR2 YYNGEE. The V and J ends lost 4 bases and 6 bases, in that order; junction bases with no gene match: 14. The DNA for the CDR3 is TGTGCCAGCAGCCCAAGTTCAAGCGGGGGGCGTGGCGAGCAGTACTTC. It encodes CASSPSSSGGRGEQYF.

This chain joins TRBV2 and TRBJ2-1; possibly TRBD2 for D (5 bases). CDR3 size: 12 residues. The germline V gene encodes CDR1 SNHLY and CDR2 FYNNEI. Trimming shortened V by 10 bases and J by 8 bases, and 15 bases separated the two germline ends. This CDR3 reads CATRGLVDEQFF. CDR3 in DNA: TGTGCCACACGGGGTCTGGTCGATGAGCAGTTCTTC.

The CDR3 nucleotides read TGTGCCACCAGCTCAACTCGAGGGGGACGGCAGTACTTC. It is translated as CATSSTRGGRQYF. This chain links TRBV15 with TRBJ2-7; D is perhaps TRBD1 (6 bases). The ends were cut back, 5 bases at V and 9 bases at J, with 17 bases in the middle. Germline V gene sequence: CDR1 LNHNV, CDR2 YYDKDF (reference sequence). The CDR3 covers 13 residues.

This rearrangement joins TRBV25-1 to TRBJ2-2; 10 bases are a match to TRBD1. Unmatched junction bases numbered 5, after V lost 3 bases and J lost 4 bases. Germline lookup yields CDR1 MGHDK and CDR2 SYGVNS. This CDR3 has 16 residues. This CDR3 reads CASSDQRQGATGELFF. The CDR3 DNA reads TGTGCCAGCAGTGATCAAAGACAGGGGGCCACCGGGGAGCTGTTTTTT.

The CDR3 coding sequence is TGTGCCAGCAGCCTACTAGCGGGAGTTTCCACAGATACGCAGTATTTT. This codes for CASSLLAGVSTDTQYF. The genes are TRBV7-9 and TRBJ2-3; 11 nucleotides match TRBD2. V was clipped by 5 bases and J by 2 bases; unmatched bases: 6. This CDR3 region has 16 residues. From germline, CDR1 is SEHNR and CDR2 FQNEAQ (reference sequence). Combining the CDR3 with reference TRBV7-9 and TRBJ2-3 gives the whole variable domain DTGVSQNPRHKITKRGQNVTFRCDPISEHNRLYWYRQTLGQGPEFLTYFQNEAQLEKSRLLSDRFSAERPKGSFSTLEIQRTEQGDSAMYLCASSLLAGVSTDTQYFGPGTRLTVL.